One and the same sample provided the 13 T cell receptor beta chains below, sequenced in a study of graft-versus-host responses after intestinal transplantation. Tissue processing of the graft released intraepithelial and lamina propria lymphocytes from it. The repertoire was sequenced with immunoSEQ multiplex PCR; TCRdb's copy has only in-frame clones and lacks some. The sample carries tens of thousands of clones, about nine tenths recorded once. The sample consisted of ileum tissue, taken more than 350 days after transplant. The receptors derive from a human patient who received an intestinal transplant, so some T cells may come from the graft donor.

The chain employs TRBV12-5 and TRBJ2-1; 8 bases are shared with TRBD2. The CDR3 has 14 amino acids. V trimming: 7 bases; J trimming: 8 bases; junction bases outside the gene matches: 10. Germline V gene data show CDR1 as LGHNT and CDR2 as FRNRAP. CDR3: CASALLAGFHEQFF. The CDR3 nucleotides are TGTGCTAGTGCCCTTCTAGCGGGTTTCCATGAGCAGTTCTTC. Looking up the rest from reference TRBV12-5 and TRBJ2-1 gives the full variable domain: DARVTQTPRHKVTEMGQEVTMRCQPILGHNTVFWYRQTMMQGLELLAYFRNRAPLDDSGMPKDRFSAEMPDATLATLKIQPSEPRDSAVYFCASALLAGFHEQFFGPGTRLTVL.

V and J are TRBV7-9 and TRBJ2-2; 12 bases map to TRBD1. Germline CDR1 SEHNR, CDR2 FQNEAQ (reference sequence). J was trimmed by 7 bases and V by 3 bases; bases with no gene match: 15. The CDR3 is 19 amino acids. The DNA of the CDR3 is TGTGCCAGCAGCTTCACACCAGGGACAGGGGGCGCAGGTGGCGGGGAGCTGTTTTTT. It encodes CASSFTPGTGGAGGGELFF.

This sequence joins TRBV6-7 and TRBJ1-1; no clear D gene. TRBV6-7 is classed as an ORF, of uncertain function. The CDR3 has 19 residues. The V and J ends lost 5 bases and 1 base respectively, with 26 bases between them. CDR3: CASSPTGLGWDWRNTEAFF. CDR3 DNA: TGTGCCAGCAGTCCCACTGGACTCGGGTGGGATTGGAGGAACACTGAAGCTTTCTTT.

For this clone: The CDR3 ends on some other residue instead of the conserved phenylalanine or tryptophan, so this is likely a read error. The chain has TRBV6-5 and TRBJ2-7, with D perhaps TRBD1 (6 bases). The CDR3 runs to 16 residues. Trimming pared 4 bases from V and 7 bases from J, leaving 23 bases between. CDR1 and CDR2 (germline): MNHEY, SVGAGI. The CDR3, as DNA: TGTGCCAGCAGTTTCCGGGGCCTAAGGGGGTTGGGTGAGCAGTACCTC. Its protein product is CASSFRGLRGLGEQYL.

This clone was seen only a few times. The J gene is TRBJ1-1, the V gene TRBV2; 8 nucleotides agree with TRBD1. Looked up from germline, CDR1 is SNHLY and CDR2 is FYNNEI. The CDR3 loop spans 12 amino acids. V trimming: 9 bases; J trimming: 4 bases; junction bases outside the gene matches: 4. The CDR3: CASDRGSTEAFF. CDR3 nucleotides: TGTGCCAGTGACAGGGGAAGCACTGAAGCTTTCTTT.

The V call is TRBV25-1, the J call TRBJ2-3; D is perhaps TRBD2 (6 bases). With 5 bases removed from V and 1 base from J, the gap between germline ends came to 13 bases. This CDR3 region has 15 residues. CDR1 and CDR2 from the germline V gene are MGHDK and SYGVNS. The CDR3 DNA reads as TGTGCCAGCAGTTCTCCGTGGGGGGGCACAGATACGCAGTATTTT. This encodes CASSSPWGGTDTQYF.

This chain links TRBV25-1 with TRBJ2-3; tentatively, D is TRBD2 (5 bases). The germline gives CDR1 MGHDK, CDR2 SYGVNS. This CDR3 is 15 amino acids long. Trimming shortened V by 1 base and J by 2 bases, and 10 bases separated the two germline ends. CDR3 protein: CASSESGEPTDTQYF. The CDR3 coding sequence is TGTGCCAGCAGTGAATCTGGGGAGCCCACAGATACGCAGTATTTT.

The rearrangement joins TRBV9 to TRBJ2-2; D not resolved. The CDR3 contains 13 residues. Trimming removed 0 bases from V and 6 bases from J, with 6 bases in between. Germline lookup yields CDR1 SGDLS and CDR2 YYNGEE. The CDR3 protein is CASSVDISGELFF. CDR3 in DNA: TGTGCCAGCAGCGTAGACATCTCCGGGGAGCTGTTTTTT.

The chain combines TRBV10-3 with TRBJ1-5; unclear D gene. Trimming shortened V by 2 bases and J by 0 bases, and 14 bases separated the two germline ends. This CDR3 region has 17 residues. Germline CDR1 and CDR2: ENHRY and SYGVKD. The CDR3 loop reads CAISEVYEPNSNQPQHF. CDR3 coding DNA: TGTGCCATCAGTGAGGTGTACGAACCAAATAGCAATCAGCCCCAGCATTTT.

In DNA form, the CDR3 reads TGTGCCAGCAGCTTTCCCCCCGGGCCCCAGGGTTTGATAGTCGAGCAGTACTTC. This sequence encodes CASSFPPGPQGLIVEQYF. This rearrangement joins TRBV5-5 to TRBJ2-7; D possibly corresponds to TRBD1 (5 bases). The CDR3 has 18 residues. Germline CDR1 is SGHKS and CDR2 is YYEKEE (reference sequence). Trimming pared 2 bases from V and 6 bases from J, leaving 27 bases between.

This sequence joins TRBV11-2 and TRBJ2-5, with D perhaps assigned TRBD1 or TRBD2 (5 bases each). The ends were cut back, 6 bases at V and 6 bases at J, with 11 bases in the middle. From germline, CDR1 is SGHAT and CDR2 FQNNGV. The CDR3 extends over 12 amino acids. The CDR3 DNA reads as TGTGCCAGCAGTGGGGGACCGCAGACCCAGTACTTC. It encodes CASSGGPQTQYF.

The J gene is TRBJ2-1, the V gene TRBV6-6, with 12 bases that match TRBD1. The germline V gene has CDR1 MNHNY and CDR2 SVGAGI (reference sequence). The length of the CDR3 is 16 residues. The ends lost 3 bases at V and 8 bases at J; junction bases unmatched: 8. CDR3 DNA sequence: TGTGCCAGCAGTTATCCTGGGGACAGGGGGCGGGATGAGCAGTTCTTC. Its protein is CASSYPGDRGRDEQFF.

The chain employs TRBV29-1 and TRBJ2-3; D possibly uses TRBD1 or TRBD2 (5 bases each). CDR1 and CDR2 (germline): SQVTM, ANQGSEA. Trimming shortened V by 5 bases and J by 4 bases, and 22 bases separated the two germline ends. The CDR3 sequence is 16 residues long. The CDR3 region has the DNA TGCAGCGTTTCCGGGACGGGTAAAAAAGGCCCAGATACGCAGTATTTT. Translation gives CSVSGTGKKGPDTQYF.